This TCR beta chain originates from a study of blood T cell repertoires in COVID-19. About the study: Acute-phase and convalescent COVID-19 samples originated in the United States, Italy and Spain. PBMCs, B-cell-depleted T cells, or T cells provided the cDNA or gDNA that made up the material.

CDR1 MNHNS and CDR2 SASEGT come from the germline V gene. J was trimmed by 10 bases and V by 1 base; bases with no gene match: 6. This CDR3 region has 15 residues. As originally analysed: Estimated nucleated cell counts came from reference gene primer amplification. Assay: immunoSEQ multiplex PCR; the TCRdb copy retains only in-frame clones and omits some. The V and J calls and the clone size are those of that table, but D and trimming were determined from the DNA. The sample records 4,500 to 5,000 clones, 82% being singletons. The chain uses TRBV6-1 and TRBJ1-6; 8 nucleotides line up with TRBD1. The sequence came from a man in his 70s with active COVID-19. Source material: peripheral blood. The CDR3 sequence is CASSEVDRGDSPLHF. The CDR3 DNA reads TGTGCCAGCAGTGAAGTAGACAGGGGAGACTCACCCCTCCACTTT.